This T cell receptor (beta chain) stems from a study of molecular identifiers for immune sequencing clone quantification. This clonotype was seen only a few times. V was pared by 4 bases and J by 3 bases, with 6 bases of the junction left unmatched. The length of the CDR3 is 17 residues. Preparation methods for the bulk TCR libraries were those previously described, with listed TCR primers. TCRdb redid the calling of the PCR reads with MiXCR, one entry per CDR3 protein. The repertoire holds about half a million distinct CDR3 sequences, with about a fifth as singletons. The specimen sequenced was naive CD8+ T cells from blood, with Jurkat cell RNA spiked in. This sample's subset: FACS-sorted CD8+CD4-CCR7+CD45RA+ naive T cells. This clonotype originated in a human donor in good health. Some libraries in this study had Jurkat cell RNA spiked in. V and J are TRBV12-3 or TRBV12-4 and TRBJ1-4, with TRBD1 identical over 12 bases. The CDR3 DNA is TGTGCCAGCAGTTCCCTGGGACAGGGGGCGCCTAATGAAAAACTGTTTTTT. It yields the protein CASSSLGQGAPNEKLFF.